This is a list of T cell receptor beta chains from one sample in a study of blood T cell repertoires in COVID-19. Libraries were prepared by immunoSEQ multiplex PCR; TCRdb keeps only in-frame clonotypes and omits some of them. The table includes approximately 230,000 clones, around nine tenths detected once. Source material: peripheral blood. All receptors come from a man aged 18 to 29 with active or convalescent COVID-19. Both conserved end residues are part of each CDR3. A D gene is named only where the DNA matches it firmly. Size values are once, few and many counts, or a class for expanded clones, and some rows have none.

TRBJ1-1	TRBD1	-	TRBV23-1	CASIVDRDGTEAFF	TGCGCCAGCATTGTGGACAGGGACGGCACTGAAGCTTTCTTT
TRBJ2-6	-	-	TRBV4-3	CARRGTPLSGANVLTF	TGCGCCAGACGCGGAACACCGCTCTCTGGGGCCAACGTCCTGACTTTC
TRBJ1-2	TRBD1	-	TRBV2	CASGQDNYGYTF	TGTGCCAGCGGACAGGATAACTATGGCTACACCTTC
TRBJ1-3	TRBD1	-	TRBV7-2	CASSLTGAGNTIYF	TGTGCCAGCAGCCTGACAGGGGCTGGAAACACCATATATTTT
TRBJ2-7	-	once	TRBV19	CASSIAASAYEQYF	TGTGCCAGTAGTATAGCGGCTAGCGCCTACGAGCAGTACTTC
TRBJ1-1	TRBD1	-	TRBV19	CASSITQGAEAFF	TGTGCCAGTAGTATAACCCAGGGGGCTGAAGCTTTCTTT
TRBJ2-7	-	-	TRBV30	CAWSVRGKGLLQSSYEQYF	TGTGCCTGGAGTGTACGGGGGAAAGGCTTGCTTCAGAGCTCCTACGAGCAGTACTTC
TRBJ2-5	TRBD2	-	TRBV11-2	CASSPPSLAGETQYF	TGTGCCAGCAGCCCCCCCAGCCTAGCGGGAGAGACCCAGTACTTC
TRBJ2-3	-	-	TRBV5-1	CASSSRGDTQYF	TGCGCCAGCAGCTCCCGGGGTGATACGCAGTATTTT
TRBJ2-7	TRBD2	few	TRBV5-4	CASSISGGTLFDEQYF	TGTGCCAGCAGCATTAGCGGGGGGACCCTGTTTGACGAGCAGTACTTC
TRBJ2-5	TRBD2	few	TRBV29-1	CSVFGGGRAQETQYF	TGCAGCGTCTTTGGGGGCGGGAGGGCCCAAGAGACCCAGTACTTC
TRBJ1-3	TRBD1	-	TRBV28	CASSTTGRGNTIYF	TGTGCCAGCAGTACGACAGGGCGCGGAAACACCATATATTTT
TRBJ2-1	-	-	TRBV23-1	CASSRDNDNEQFF	TGCGCCAGCAGCCGGGACAATGACAATGAGCAGTTCTTC
TRBJ2-1	TRBD2	-	TRBV6-4	CASSDSGLAGNEQFF	TGTGCCAGCAGTGATTCGGGACTAGCGGGAAACGAGCAGTTCTTC
TRBJ1-2	TRBD1	-	TRBV28	CASSFWQGDGYTF	TGTGCCAGCAGTTTCTGGCAGGGGGATGGCTACACCTTC
TRBJ1-1	-	once	TRBV4-1	CASSPKAGPMNTEAFF	TGCGCCAGCAGCCCAAAGGCAGGGCCTATGAACACTGAAGCTTTCTTT
TRBJ2-3	-	-	TRBV7-9	CASSPLDFTDTQYF	TGTGCCAGCAGCCCGCTCGACTTTACAGATACGCAGTATTTT
TRBJ2-7	-	-	TRBV5-4	CASSRDSGFSEQYF	TGTGCCAGCAGTCGGGACTCCGGATTTTCCGAGCAGTACTTC
TRBJ1-1	-	-	TRBV7-2	CASRREIHTEAFF	TGTGCCAGCAGGAGAGAAATCCACACTGAAGCTTTCTTT
TRBJ2-7	TRBD2	-	TRBV9	CASSVGSSGRIRDEQYF	TGTGCCAGCAGCGTAGGTTCTAGCGGGAGGATCAGGGACGAGCAGTACTTC
TRBJ2-3	TRBD2	-	TRBV29-1	CSAERTSIGSDTQYF	TGCAGCGCCGAACGGACTAGCATCGGATCAGATACGCAGTATTTT
TRBJ1-5	TRBD1	-	TRBV28	CASKGSPDRGLGQPQHF	TGTGCCAGCAAAGGGTCCCCGGACAGGGGATTAGGGCAGCCCCAGCATTTT
TRBJ2-7	TRBD2	-	TRBV6-1	CASSEGLAQYEQYF	TGTGCCAGCAGTGAGGGACTAGCTCAATACGAGCAGTACTTC
TRBJ1-6	-	once	TRBV12-1	CASSFDSADWDNSPLHF	TGTGCCAGCAGCTTTGATTCGGCAGACTGGGATAATTCACCCCTCCACTTT
TRBJ1-2	-	-	TRBV6-5	CASSYSESYGYTF	TGTGCCAGCAGTTACTCGGAGAGCTATGGCTACACCTTC